Listed below are T cell receptor beta chains from one sample, sequenced in a study of T-cell reconstitution after alpha-beta-depleted transplantation in children. TCRdb re-analysed the PCR reads in MiXCR, keeping a single row per CDR3 protein. The sample records 450,000 to 550,000 distinct CDR3 sequences, about an eighth being singletons. Material: PBMCs, mostly from graft donor cells, obtained 180 days after TCRalphabeta/CD19-depleted stem cell transplant. Receptor source: a female patient aged 2-15 years who had a stem cell transplant for aplastic anemia, so the T cells may come from the graft donor. Both conserved end residues are trimmed from each CDR3. The order of the fields is V gene, J gene, CDR3 protein.

TRBV29-1	TRBJ2-1	SGIRVGSYNEQF
TRBV5-1	TRBJ2-7	AGSDGQGVHEQY
TRBV7-2	TRBJ2-5	ASSSPWTQY
TRBV5-5	TRBJ2-7	ASTAGQAKSYEQY
TRBV7-3	TRBJ2-3	ASSLRAGGTTDTQY
TRBV9	TRBJ1-5	ASSVALAGWNNQPQH
TRBV5-1	TRBJ2-5	ASSLLDGQETQY
TRBV18	TRBJ2-5	ASSPPGQLQETQY
TRBV7-9	TRBJ2-5	ASSLGPGGLGETQY
TRBV20-1	TRBJ2-1	SARVIGSNEQF
TRBV5-1	TRBJ2-6	ASSLTATGANVLT
TRBV29-1	TRBJ1-2	SVVRDRTSYGYT
TRBV6-2/TRBV6-3	TRBJ2-1	ASSPYGSGTSSNEQF
TRBV28	TRBJ2-5	ASRRTGSRETQY
TRBV29-1	TRBJ2-5	SVGPLGGETKTQY
TRBV27	TRBJ2-7	ASSFKAAPKGEQY
TRBV29-1	TRBJ2-1	SVTFSGGYNEQF